The next 21 T cell receptor beta chains were all read from a single sample in a study of untreated major depressive disorder. The method was immunoSEQ multiplex PCR; TCRdb's version includes in-frame clones alone and lacks a portion of them. The data contain about 22,000 clones, nearly 90% of them singletons. The sequenced material came from CD4+ T cells from PBMCs. The receptors were sampled from a middle-aged woman in good health.

The chain carries TRBV7-6 and TRBJ2-7, with no clear D. This CDR3 region has 11 residues. Germline V gene data show CDR1 as SGHVS and CDR2 as FNYEAQ. V lost 5 bases and J lost 5, with 7 bases in between. CDR3 amino acids: CASSTSHEQYF. CDR3 DNA sequence: TGTGCCAGCAGCACGTCTCACGAGCAGTACTTC.

Here the CDR3 reads CSAREAPEAFF. CDR3 nucleotide sequence: TGCAGTGCTAGAGAGGCACCAGAAGCTTTCTTT. The chain is built from TRBV20-1 and TRBJ1-1; D not resolved. The CDR3 runs to 11 residues. The germline V gene has CDR1 DFQATT and CDR2 SNEGSKA (reference sequence). The V gene lost 0 bases and the J gene lost 8 bases, with 7 bases spanning the gap.

The chain combines TRBV28 with TRBJ1-2; D is undetermined. Per germline, CDR1 MDHEN and CDR2 SYDVKM. There are 15 residues in the CDR3. Between the trimmed V and J ends, which lost 3 bases and 2 bases, there was a span of 13 bases. CDR3 amino acids: CASSLAPTNNYGYTF. DNA for the CDR3: TGTGCCAGCAGTTTGGCCCCAACGAACAACTATGGCTACACCTTC.

The V call is TRBV5-1, the J call TRBJ2-2; D possibly corresponds to TRBD1 (6 bases). Germline V gives CDR1 SGHRS, CDR2 YFSETQ. This CDR3 is built from 13 residues. Trimming took off 2 bases at V and 6 bases at J, with 8 bases between the two ends. The CDR3 is CASSLQGSGELFF. CDR3 coding DNA: TGCGCCAGCAGCTTACAGGGTTCCGGGGAGCTGTTTTTT.

The chain is built from TRBV19 and TRBJ1-2; D is perhaps TRBD1 (5 bases). V was pared by 4 bases and J by 0 bases, with 12 bases between. In germline, CDR1 is LNHDA, CDR2 SQIVND (reference sequence). The CDR3 contains 15 residues. This CDR3 is CASSRVARANYGYTF. The CDR3 DNA reads as TGTGCCAGTAGTAGGGTTGCCAGGGCTAACTATGGCTACACCTTC. The whole variable domain, filled in from reference TRBV19 and TRBJ1-2, reads DGGITQSPKYLFRKEGQNVTLSCEQNLNHDAMYWYRQDPGQGLRLIYYSQIVNDFQKGDIAEGYSVSREKKESFPLTVTSAQKNPTAFYLCASSRVARANYGYTFGSGTRLTVV.

The rearrangement uses TRBV6-6 and TRBJ1-1, with 8 bases that match TRBD1. In germline, CDR1 is MNHNY, CDR2 SVGAGI (reference sequence). The V and J ends lost 6 bases and 4 bases, in that order; junction bases with no gene match: 4. CDR3 length: 13 residues. The CDR3 DNA is TGTGCCAGCAGCGACAGGGGCGGCACTGAAGCTTTCTTT. Translated: CASSDRGGTEAFF.

The V gene is TRBV28, the J gene TRBJ2-5, with D perhaps TRBD1 (6 bases). The CDR3 is 13 amino acids. V shed 4 bases and J shed 4 bases, with 10 bases lying between them. The V gene's germline CDR1 is MDHEN and CDR2 SYDVKM. CDR3 DNA: TGTGCCAGCAGTTCCGGGACAATAGAGACCCAGTACTTC. Residues: CASSSGTIETQYF.

J is TRBJ2-1 and V is TRBV19; TRBD1 matches at 8 bases. Germline values: CDR1 LNHDA, CDR2 SQIVND (reference sequence). The CDR3 is 16 residues long. Trimming took 7 bases from V and 3 from J; bases not matched to a gene: 11. CDR3 in DNA: TGTGCCAGTACGGGTATTCAGGGGGCCCACTACAATGAGCAGTTCTTC. Translating gives CASTGIQGAHYNEQFF.

The genes are TRBV16 and TRBJ2-7, with TRBD2 matching over 15 bases. The CDR3 contains 18 residues. Germline V gene lookup returns CDR1 KGHSY and CDR2 FQNENV. V lost 3 bases to trimming and J lost 0 bases; unmatched junction nucleotides: 6. CDR3 sequence (DNA): TGTGCCAGCAGCCAGGGGACTAGCGGGAGGCCAAGCTCCTACGAGCAGTACTTC. Residues: CASSQGTSGRPSSYEQYF.

The genes are TRBV5-4 and TRBJ2-5, with 9 bases identical to TRBD1. J lost 5 bases, V lost 3 bases, and 11 bases had no gene match. The CDR3 consists of 16 residues. Germline V gene data show CDR1 as SGHNT and CDR2 as YYREEE (reference sequence). The DNA for the CDR3 is TGTGCCAGCAGCTCCACAGGGGGCGGCTTGGGGGAGACCCAGTACTTC. Its translation: CASSSTGGGLGETQYF. Full variable domain (missing parts from reference TRBV5-4 and TRBJ2-5): ETGVTQSPTHLIKTRGQQVTLRCSSQSGHNTVSWYQQALGQGPQFIFQYYREEENGRGNFPPRFSGLQFPNYSSELNVNALELDDSALYLCASSSTGGGLGETQYFGPGTRLLVL.

The chain uses TRBV28 and TRBJ2-7; 8 bases are shared with TRBD1. The CDR3 has 13 amino acids. Germline V lookup: CDR1 MDHEN, CDR2 SYDVKM. Germline trimming cut 6 bases from V and 5 bases from J; bases unmatched to any gene: 6. This CDR3 is CASRSGGWDEQYF. The CDR3 DNA follows: TGTGCCAGCAGATCAGGGGGCTGGGACGAGCAGTACTTC.

J is TRBJ2-5 and V is TRBV29-1; D not resolved. Looked up from germline, CDR1 is SQVTM and CDR2 is ANQGSEA. Trimming pared 0 bases from V and 5 bases from J, leaving 7 bases between. The CDR3 covers 12 residues. CDR3 nucleotide sequence: TGCAGCGTTGAAGACATAGGGGAGACCCAGTACTTC. This encodes CSVEDIGETQYF.

V usage is TRBV27 and J usage is TRBJ1-1, with D perhaps TRBD1 (5 bases). The V end was cut by 5 bases, the J end by 4 bases, with 17 bases between. The CDR3 contains 15 residues. Per the germline V gene, CDR1 is MNHEY and CDR2 is SMNVEV (reference sequence). The DNA for the CDR3 is TGTGCCAGCAGTACGCAGGTGGCGGGGGGCACTGAAGCTTTCTTT. Its protein product is CASSTQVAGGTEAFF.

The genes are TRBV28 and TRBJ1-5; D remains ambiguous. CDR3 length: 14 residues. V was cut by 1 base and J by 2 bases, with 6 bases left in between. From germline, CDR1 is MDHEN and CDR2 SYDVKM. The DNA for the CDR3 is TGTGCCAGCAGTTTATTTGGGGGCAATCAGCCCCAGCATTTT. Protein sequence: CASSLFGGNQPQHF.

The chain recombines TRBV30 with TRBJ2-3; D remains ambiguous. This CDR3 spans 13 amino acids. V shed 3 bases and J shed 4 bases, with 11 bases lying between them. CDR1 is GTSNPN and CDR2 is SVGIG in the germline V gene (reference sequence). CDR3 DNA: TGTGCCTGGAGCGAAGGACCCTCAGATACGCAGTATTTT. It yields the protein CAWSEGPSDTQYF.

The chain uses TRBV5-4 and TRBJ1-4, with a weak D call TRBD1 (5 bases). CDR1 and CDR2 from the germline V gene are SGHNT and YYREEE (reference sequence). Trimming removed 4 bases at V and 4 bases at J, with 11 bases between. The CDR3 length is 14 residues. CDR3 bases: TGTGCCAGCAGCCCCGACGGACATAATGAAAAACTGTTTTTT. This translates into CASSPDGHNEKLFF.

The chain employs TRBV7-2 and TRBJ2-7, with D maybe TRBD2 (6 bases). Germline V lookup: CDR1 SGHTA, CDR2 FQGNSA. The CDR3 sequence is 14 residues long. V was cut by 0 bases and J by 0 bases, with 6 bases left in between. The CDR3 spells CASSLAGGSYEQYV. DNA of the CDR3: TGTGCCAGCAGCTTAGCCGGGGGCTCCTACGAGCAGTACGTC.

The CDR3 coding sequence is TGTGCCAGCAGTGATTGGGCTGGACAGGGGCAAGAGACCCAGTACTTC. Translated, it gives CASSDWAGQGQETQYF. This rearrangement joins TRBV6-1 to TRBJ2-5, with 9 bases fitting TRBD1. Per germline, CDR1 MNHNS and CDR2 SASEGT. The CDR3 totals 16 residues. J was trimmed by 2 bases and V by 3 bases; bases with no gene match: 7.

The rearrangement links TRBV27 to TRBJ2-1, with 8 positions matching TRBD1. This CDR3 has 14 amino acids. With 6 bases clipped from V and 4 bases from J, the junction kept 5 bases outside the gene matches. CDR1 is MNHEY and CDR2 is SMNVEV in the germline V gene (reference sequence). CDR3 bases: TGTGCCAGCAGCCGGCAGGGGGCGTACAATGAGCAGTTCTTC. Translated: CASSRQGAYNEQFF.

This clone was counted a single time. The V call is TRBV5-4, the J call TRBJ2-1; D is undetermined. The V end was cut by 2 bases, the J end by 4 bases, with 1 base between. CDR1 SGHNT and CDR2 YYREEE come from the germline V gene (reference sequence). CDR3 length: 11 residues. The DNA of the CDR3 is TGTGCCAGCAGCTTTTACAATGAGCAGTTCTTC. Protein product: CASSFYNEQFF.

In this sample, this clone turned up a few times. V and J are TRBV19 and TRBJ1-3; D is unclear. Per germline, CDR1 LNHDA and CDR2 SQIVND (reference sequence). Trimming took off 2 bases at V and 0 bases at J, with 11 bases between the two ends. The CDR3 covers 16 residues. The CDR3 reads CASSISHIDSGNTIYF. The DNA of the CDR3 is TGTGCCAGTAGTATAAGCCACATTGACTCTGGAAACACCATATATTTT.